A single T cell receptor beta chain is shown here with its context. As yet, its antigen is unknown. Regarding the study as a whole: Tumor memory CD4+ T cell TCR gene usage was found to cluster with blood and lymph node memory CD4+ cells and with lymph node naive CD4+ cells.

TCRdb re-derived calls from the 5' RACE reads in MiXCR, one entry per CDR3 protein. Of roughly 69,000 distinct CDR3 sequences listed, roughly 23% are singletons. The CDR3 runs to 15 residues. The V end lost 0 bases, the J end lost 0 bases, and 9 bases lay between the germline ends. Germline V lookup: CDR1 SGHRS, CDR2 YFSETQ. Source material: memory CD4+ T cells sorted from a lymph node. Subset given: memory CD4+ T cells, CD4+CD45RO+CD25-. The TCR was taken from a female donor with breast cancer. V and J are TRBV5-1 and TRBJ1-1; possible D gene TRBD1, 5 bases. In DNA form, the CDR3 reads TGCGCCAGCAGCTTGGGGGGACTCCTGAACACTGAAGCTTTCTTT. It translates to CASSLGGLLNTEAFF.